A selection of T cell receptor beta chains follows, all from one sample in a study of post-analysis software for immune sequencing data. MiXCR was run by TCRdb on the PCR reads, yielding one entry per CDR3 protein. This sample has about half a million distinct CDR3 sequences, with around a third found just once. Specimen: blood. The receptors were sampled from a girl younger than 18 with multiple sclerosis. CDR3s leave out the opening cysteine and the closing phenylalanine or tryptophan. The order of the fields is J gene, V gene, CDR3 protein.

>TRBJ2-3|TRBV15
ATSRGALSTDTQY
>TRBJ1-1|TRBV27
APGVARESEGGGSPEAF
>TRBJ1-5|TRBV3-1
ASSQATGLNQPQH
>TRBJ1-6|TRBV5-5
ASSKGQQNSPLH
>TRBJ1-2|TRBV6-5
ASSTRGQGPNYGYT
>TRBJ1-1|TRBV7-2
ASSLAPFGRVEAF
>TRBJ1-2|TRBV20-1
SARDPARGYT
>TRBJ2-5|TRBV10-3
AIRDGRSGETQY
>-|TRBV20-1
GATGLYEQY
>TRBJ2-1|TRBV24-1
ATSDTGSSSYNEQF
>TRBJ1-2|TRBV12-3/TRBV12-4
ASSLSGSNGYT
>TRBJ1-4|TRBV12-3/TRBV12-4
ASSSKQGPNEKLF
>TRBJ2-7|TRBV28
ASSLRQGGEQY
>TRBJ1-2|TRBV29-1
SVVSGGIVYGYT
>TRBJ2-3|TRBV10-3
VTFKGRAADTQY
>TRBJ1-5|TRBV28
ASRIGGATSNQPQH
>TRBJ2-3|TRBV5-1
ASSTGQGADTQY
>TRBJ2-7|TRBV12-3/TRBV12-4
ASSFARGGGAFEQY
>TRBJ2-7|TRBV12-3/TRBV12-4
ASSPPGGYEQY
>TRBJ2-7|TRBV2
ASSLYYGTDPTYEQY
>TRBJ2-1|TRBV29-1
SVEALQGYNEQF
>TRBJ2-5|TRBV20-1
SAPARDKGQETQY
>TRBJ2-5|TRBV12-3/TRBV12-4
ASSLGWADQETQY
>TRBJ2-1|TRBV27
ASSLLPELTGGGSGQF
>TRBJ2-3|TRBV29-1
SVQDGATSTDTQY
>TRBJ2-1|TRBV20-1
SARGTSGRNEQF
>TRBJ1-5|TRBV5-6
ASSFGPGSNQPQH
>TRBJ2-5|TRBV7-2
ASSSGTSGGVYQETQY
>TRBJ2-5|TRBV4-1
ASSRDPGMYQETQY
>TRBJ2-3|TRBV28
ASRLAGDTDTQY
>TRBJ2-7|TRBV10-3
AISEAYEQY
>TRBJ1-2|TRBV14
ASSQWDRSNYGYT
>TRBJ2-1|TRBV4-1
ASSQDQVMSSYNEQF
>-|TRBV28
ASSSPVETQY
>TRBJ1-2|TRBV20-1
SLRRGTVSNYGYT
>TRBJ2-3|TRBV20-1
SAAGGAWDTQY
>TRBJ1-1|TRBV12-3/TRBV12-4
ASRPGNSNTEAF
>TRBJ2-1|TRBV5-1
ASSSVEAYNEQF
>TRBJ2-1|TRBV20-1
SPRDYPKISNEQF
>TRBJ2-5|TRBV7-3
ASSPPGGETQY
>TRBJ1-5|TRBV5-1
ASSPIGGGNQPQH
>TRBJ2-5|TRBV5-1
ASSFGLAGEPNQETQY
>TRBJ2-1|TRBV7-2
ASSSSVAYNEQF
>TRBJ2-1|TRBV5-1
ASSFGGRAGSYNEQF
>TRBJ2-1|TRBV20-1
STEPGTERYNEQF
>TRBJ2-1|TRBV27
ASSIVAGDNEQF
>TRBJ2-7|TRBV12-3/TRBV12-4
ASSLRPYEQY
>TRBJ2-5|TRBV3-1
ASSQGRQETQY
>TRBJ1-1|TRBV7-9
ASRGMNTEAF
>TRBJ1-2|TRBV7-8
ASSTTTSAGKTYGYT
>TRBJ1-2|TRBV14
ASSLRRSYGYT
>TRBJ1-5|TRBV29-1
SVKYGVGSQPQH
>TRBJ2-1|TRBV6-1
ASSEGRSWGEQF
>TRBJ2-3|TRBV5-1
ASRGLAGPDTQY
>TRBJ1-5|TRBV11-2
ASSKDRGNQPQH
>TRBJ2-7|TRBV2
AADQGPSYEQY
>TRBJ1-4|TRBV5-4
ASSFRGGEEKLF
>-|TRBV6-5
TSSYQPGHPNETQY
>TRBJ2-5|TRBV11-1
ASSPDRTEQY